These 4 T cell receptor beta chains were sequenced from one sample in a study of identical twins' blood T cells. TCRdb recomputed calls from the 5' RACE reads with MiXCR, one row per CDR3 protein. The sample yields hundreds of thousands of distinct CDR3 sequences, about 28% seen once. Input material: PBMCs. Receptor source: a woman aged 18-50 years in good health.

This clonotype was seen a handful of times. CDR3 sequence reads: CASSFSYNTPDTQYF. DNA for the CDR3: TGTGCCAGCAGCTTTTCTTACAACACGCCCGATACGCAGTATTTT. V is TRBV7-2 and J is TRBJ2-3; D gene ambiguous. CDR3 length: 15 amino acids. CDR1 SGHTA and CDR2 FQGNSA come from the germline V gene. Trimming took off 3 bases at V and 6 bases at J, with 16 bases between the two ends.

The CDR3 loop reads CASSQQGNTIYF. As DNA, the CDR3 is TGTGCCAGCAGCCAACAGGGGAACACCATATATTTT. The chain has TRBV14 and TRBJ1-3; D may be TRBD1 (6 bases). V was pared by 2 bases and J by 7 bases, with 6 bases between. This CDR3 has 12 amino acids. CDR1 SGHDN and CDR2 FVKESK come from the germline V gene. Complete variable domain (other parts from reference TRBV14 and TRBJ1-3): EAGVTQFPSHSVIEKGQTVTLRCDPISGHDNLYWYRRVMGKEIKFLLHFVKESKQDESGMPNNRFLAERTGGTYSTLKVQPAELEDSGVYFCASSQQGNTIYFGEGSWLTVV.

This clonotype was counted a few times. V usage is TRBV29-1 and J usage is TRBJ2-7; a weak D match, TRBD1 (5 bases). Trimming left V 6 bases short and J 7 bases short, with 22 bases between. The CDR3 has 14 amino acids. Germline CDR1 is SQVTM and CDR2 is ANQGSEA. CDR3 protein: CSVLDDSAKKEQYF. In DNA, the CDR3 is TGCAGCGTCTTGGACGACAGCGCCAAGAAAGAGCAGTACTTC.

V is TRBV11-2 and J is TRBJ1-1; TRBD1 matches at 8 bases. Germline V gene data show CDR1 as SGHAT and CDR2 as FQNNGV. The CDR3 extends over 16 amino acids. J was trimmed by 1 base and V by 5 bases; bases with no gene match: 9. CDR3 DNA: TGTGCCAGCAGCAACCTACAGGGGGGCCCGAACACTGAAGCTTTCTTT. It encodes CASSNLQGGPNTEAFF.